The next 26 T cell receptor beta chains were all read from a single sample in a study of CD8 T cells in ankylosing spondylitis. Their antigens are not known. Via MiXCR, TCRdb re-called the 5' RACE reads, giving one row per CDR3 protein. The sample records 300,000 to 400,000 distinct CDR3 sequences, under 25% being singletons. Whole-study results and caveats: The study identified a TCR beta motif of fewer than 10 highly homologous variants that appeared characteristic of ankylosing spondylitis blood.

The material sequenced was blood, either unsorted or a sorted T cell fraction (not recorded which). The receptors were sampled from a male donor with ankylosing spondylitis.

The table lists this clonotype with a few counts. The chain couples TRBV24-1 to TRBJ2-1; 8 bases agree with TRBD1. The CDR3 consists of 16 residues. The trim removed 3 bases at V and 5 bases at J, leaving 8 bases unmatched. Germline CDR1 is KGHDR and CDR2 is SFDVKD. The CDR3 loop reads CATSDLGTGPHNEQFF. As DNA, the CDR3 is TGTGCCACCAGTGATCTTGGGACAGGACCCCACAATGAGCAGTTCTTC.

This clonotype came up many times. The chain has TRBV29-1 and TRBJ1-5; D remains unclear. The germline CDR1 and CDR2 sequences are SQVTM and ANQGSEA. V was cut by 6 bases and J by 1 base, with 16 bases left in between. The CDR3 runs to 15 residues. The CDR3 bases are TGCAGCGTGAGAGGTGGTGGGGAGAGCAATCAGCCCCAGCATTTT. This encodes CSVRGGGESNQPQHF.

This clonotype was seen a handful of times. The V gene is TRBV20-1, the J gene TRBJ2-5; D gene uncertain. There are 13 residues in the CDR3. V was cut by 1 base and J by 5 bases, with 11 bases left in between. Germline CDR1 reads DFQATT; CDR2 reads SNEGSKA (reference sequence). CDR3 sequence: CSARGRAYETQYF. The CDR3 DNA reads TGCAGTGCTAGAGGCAGAGCTTACGAGACCCAGTACTTC.

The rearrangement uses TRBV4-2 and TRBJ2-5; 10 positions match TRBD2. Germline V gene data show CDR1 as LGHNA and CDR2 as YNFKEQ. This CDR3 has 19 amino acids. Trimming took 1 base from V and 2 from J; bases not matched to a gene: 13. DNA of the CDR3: TGTGCCAGCAGCCAAGCCGTCGGGCAGGCTAGCGGGAGACAAGAGACCCAGTACTTC. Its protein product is CASSQAVGQASGRQETQYF.

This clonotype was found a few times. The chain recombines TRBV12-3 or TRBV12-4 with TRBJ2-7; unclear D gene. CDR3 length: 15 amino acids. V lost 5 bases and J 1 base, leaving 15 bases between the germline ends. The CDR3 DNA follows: TGTGCCAGCAGTCCGGCTCGTCTAGTTTCCTACGAGCAGTACTTC. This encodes CASSPARLVSYEQYF.

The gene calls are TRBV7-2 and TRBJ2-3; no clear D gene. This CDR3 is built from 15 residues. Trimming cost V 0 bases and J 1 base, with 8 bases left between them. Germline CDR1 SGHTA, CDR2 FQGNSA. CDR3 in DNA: TGTGCCAGCAGCTTAGCGTCTGTTCGCACAGATACGCAGTATTTT. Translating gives CASSLASVRTDTQYF. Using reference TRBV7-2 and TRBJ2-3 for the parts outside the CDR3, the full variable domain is GAGVSQSPSNKVTEKGKDVELRCDPISGHTALYWYRQSLGQGLEFLIYFQGNSAPDKSGLPSDRFSAERTGGSVSTLTIQRTQQEDSAVYLCASSLASVRTDTQYFGPGTRLTVL.

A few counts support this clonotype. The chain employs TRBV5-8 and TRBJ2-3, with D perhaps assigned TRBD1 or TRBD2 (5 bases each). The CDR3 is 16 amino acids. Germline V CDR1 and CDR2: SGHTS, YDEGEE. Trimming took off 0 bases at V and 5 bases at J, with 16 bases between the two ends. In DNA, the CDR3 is TGTGCCAGCAGCTTGGCCGGGGCCAGCGGTGGAGATACGCAGTATTTT. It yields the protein CASSLAGASGGDTQYF.

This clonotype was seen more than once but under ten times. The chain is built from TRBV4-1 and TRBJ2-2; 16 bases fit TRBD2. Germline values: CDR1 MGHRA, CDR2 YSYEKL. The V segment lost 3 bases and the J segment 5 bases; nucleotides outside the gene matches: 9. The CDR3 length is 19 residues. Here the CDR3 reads CASSQPGLAGGTVTGELFF. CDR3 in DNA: TGCGCCAGCAGCCAGCCGGGACTAGCGGGAGGGACGGTTACCGGGGAGCTGTTTTTT.

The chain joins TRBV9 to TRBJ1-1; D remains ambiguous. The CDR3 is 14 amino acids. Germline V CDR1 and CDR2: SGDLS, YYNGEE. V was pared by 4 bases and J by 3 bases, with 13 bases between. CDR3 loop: CASSPRRVDTEAFF. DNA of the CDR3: TGTGCCAGCAGCCCAAGACGGGTGGACACTGAAGCTTTCTTT.

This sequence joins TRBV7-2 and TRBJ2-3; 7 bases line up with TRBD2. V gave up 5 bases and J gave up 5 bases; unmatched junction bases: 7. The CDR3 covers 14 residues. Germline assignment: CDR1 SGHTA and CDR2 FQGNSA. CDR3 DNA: TGTGCCAGCAGCGGGATGGGGGGGGAAGATACGCAGTATTTT. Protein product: CASSGMGGEDTQYF.

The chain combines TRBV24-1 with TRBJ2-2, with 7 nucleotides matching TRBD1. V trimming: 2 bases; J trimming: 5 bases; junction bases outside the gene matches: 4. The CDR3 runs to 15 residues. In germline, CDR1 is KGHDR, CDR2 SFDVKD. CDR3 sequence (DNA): TGTGCCACCAGTGATTCGGGACAGTTAACCGGGGAGCTGTTTTTT. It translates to CATSDSGQLTGELFF.

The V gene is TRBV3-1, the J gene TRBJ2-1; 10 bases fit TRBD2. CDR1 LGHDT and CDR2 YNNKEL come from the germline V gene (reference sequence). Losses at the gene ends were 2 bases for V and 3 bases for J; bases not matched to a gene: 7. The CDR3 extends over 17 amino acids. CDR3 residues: CASSQYLAGAGYNEQFF. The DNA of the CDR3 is TGTGCCAGCAGCCAATACCTAGCGGGAGCGGGCTACAATGAGCAGTTCTTC.

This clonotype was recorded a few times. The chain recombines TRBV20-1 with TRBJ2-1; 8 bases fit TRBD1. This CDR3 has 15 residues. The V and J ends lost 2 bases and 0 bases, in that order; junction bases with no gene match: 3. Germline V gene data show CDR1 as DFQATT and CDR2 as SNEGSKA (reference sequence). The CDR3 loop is CSARIQGGSYNEQFF. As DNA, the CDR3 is TGCAGTGCTAGAATACAGGGGGGCTCCTACAATGAGCAGTTCTTC.

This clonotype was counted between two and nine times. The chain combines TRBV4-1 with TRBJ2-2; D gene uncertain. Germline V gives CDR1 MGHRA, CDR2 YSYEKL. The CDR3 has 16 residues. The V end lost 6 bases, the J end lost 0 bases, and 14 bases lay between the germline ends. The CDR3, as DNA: TGCGCCAGCAGGCCTACCGAAGTCGCGAACACCGGGGAGCTGTTTTTT. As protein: CASRPTEVANTGELFF.

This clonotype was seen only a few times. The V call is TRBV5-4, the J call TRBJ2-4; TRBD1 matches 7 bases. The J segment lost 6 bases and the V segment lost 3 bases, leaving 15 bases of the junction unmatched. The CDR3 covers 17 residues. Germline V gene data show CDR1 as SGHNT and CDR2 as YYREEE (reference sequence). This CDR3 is CASSSGKTGPSINIQYF. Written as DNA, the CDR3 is TGTGCCAGCAGCTCTGGAAAGACAGGGCCGTCGATAAACATTCAGTACTTC. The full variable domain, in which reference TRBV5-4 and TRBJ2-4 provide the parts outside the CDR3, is ETGVTQSPTHLIKTRGQQVTLRCSSQSGHNTVSWYQQALGQGPQFIFQYYREEENGRGNFPPRFSGLQFPNYSSELNVNALELDDSALYLCASSSGKTGPSINIQYFGAGTRLSVL.

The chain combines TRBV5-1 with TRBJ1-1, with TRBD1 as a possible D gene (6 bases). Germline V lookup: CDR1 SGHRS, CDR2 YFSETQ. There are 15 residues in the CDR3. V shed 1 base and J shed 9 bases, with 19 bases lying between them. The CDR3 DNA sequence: TGCGCCAGCAGCTTGTCATCTCGGGGGCAAACAAAAGCTTTCTTT. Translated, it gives CASSLSSRGQTKAFF.

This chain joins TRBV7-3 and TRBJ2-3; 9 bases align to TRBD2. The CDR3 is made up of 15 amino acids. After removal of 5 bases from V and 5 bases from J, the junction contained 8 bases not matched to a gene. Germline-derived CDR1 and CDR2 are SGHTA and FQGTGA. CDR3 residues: CASSPRWTSEDTQYF. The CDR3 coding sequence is TGTGCCAGCAGCCCACGTTGGACTAGCGAAGATACGCAGTATTTT.

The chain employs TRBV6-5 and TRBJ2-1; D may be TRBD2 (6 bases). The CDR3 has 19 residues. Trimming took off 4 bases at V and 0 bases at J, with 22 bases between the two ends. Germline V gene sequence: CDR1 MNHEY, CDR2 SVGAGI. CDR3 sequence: CASSSYWRDRHSSYNEQFF. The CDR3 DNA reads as TGTGCCAGCAGTTCCTATTGGCGGGACCGCCATTCCTCCTACAATGAGCAGTTCTTC.

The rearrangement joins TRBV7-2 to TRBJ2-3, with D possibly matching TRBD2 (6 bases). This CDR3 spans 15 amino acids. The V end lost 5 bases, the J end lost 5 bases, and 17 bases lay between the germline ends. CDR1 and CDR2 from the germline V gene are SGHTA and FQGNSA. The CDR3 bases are TGTGCCAGCAGCCCGACTAGGCCTCCTAGAGATACGCAGTATTTT. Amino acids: CASSPTRPPRDTQYF.

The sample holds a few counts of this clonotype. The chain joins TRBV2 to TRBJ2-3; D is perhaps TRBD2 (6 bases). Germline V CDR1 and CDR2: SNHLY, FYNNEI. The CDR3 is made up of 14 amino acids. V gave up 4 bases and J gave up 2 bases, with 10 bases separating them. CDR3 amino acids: CASSGLGVTDTQYF. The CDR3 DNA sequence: TGTGCCAGCAGTGGACTAGGAGTCACAGATACGCAGTATTTT.

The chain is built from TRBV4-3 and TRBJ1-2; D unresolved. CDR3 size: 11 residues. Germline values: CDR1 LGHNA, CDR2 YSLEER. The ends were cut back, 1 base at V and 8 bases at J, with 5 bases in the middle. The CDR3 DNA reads TGCGCCAGCAGCCAAGGACGGGGCTACACCTTC. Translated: CASSQGRGYTF.

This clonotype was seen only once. The CDR3 nucleotides read TGCGCCAGCAGCCAACCAGCTAGCGGGAGATACGAGCAGTACTTC. The encoded protein is CASSQPASGRYEQYF. The chain links TRBV4-1 to TRBJ2-7, with 10 bases identical to TRBD2. CDR3 length: 15 amino acids. Unmatched junction bases numbered 5, after V lost 2 bases and J lost 4 bases. Germline CDR1 reads MGHRA; CDR2 reads YSYEKL.

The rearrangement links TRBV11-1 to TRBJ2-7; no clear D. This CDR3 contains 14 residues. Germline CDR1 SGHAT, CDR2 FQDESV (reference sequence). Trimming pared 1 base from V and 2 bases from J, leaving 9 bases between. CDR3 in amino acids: CASSLVSSPYEQYF. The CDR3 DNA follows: TGTGCCAGCAGCTTAGTCTCCAGTCCCTACGAGCAGTACTTC.

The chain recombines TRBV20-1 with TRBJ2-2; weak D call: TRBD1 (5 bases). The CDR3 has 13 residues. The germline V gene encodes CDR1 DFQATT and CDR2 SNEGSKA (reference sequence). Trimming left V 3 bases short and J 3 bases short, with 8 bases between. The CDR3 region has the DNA TGCAGTGCTAGCAGGGAAGACACCGGGGAGCTGTTTTTT. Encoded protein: CSASREDTGELFF.

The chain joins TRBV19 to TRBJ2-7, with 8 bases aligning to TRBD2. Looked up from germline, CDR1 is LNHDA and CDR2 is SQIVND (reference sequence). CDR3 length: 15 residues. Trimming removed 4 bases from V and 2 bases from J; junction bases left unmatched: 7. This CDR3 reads CASSSTASGPYEQYF. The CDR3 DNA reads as TGTGCCAGTAGTAGTACGGCTAGCGGGCCCTACGAGCAGTACTTC. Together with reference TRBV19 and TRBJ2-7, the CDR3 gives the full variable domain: DGGITQSPKYLFRKEGQNVTLSCEQNLNHDAMYWYRQDPGQGLRLIYYSQIVNDFQKGDIAEGYSVSREKKESFPLTVTSAQKNPTAFYLCASSSTASGPYEQYFGPGTRLTVT.

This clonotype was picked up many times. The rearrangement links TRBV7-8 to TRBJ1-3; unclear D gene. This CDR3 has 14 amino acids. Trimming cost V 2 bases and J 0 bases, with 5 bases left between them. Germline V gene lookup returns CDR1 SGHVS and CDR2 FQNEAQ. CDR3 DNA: TGTGCCAGCAGCTTATCCAGCTCTGGAAACACCATATATTTT. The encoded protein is CASSLSSSGNTIYF.